The 27 T cell receptor beta chains reported below all come from one sample, sequenced in a study of blood T cell repertoires in COVID-19. Libraries were prepared by immunoSEQ multiplex PCR; TCRdb keeps only in-frame clonotypes and omits some of them. This sample carries around 250,000 clones, roughly nine tenths of them seen once, and the ten largest clones take 0.85% to 1%. The sequencing sample was made of peripheral blood. The receptors come from a woman between 35 and 50 years old who had recovered from COVID-19.

V usage is TRBV6-1 and J usage is TRBJ2-3; D is possibly TRBD1 (6 bases). V lost 2 bases to trimming and J lost 5 bases, with 17 bases between them. The V gene's germline CDR1 is MNHNS and CDR2 SASEGT. The CDR3 runs to 16 residues. CDR3 sequence reads: CASSEMTGQPGDTQYF. DNA for the CDR3: TGTGCCAGCAGTGAAATGACAGGACAACCAGGAGATACGCAGTATTTT.

The chain uses TRBV7-8 and TRBJ1-2, with D perhaps matching TRBD1 (5 bases). V was pared by 5 bases and J by 7 bases, with 17 bases between. Germline CDR1 reads SGHVS; CDR2 reads FQNEAQ. The CDR3 sequence is 14 residues long. CDR3 coding DNA: TGTGCCAGCAGCCCCCGGACACGCCCTGGTGGCTACACCTTC. This translates into CASSPRTRPGGYTF.

V is TRBV4-2 and J is TRBJ2-7; D not certain. V shed 0 bases and J shed 4 bases, with 7 bases lying between them. The length of the CDR3 is 13 residues. CDR1 and CDR2 from the germline V gene are LGHNA and YNFKEQ. The CDR3 DNA reads TGTGCCAGCAGCCAAGAATTCCTGTACGAGCAGTACTTC. This codes for CASSQEFLYEQYF.

The J gene is TRBJ2-2, the V gene TRBV7-2; TRBD1 aligns across 11 bases. CDR1 and CDR2 from the germline V gene are SGHTA and FQGNSA. This CDR3 spans 16 amino acids. After removal of 5 bases from V and 3 bases from J, the junction contained 5 bases not matched to a gene. CDR3 nucleotides: TGTGCCAGCAGCCCGGGACAGGGGGTCTACACCGGGGAGCTGTTTTTT. Its translation: CASSPGQGVYTGELFF.

The genes are TRBV29-1 and TRBJ2-5; 7 bases map to TRBD1. Per the germline V gene, CDR1 is SQVTM and CDR2 is ANQGSEA. V lost 6 bases, J lost 5 bases, and 12 bases stayed unmatched. The CDR3 contains 14 residues. DNA of the CDR3: TGCAGCGTGGCCGACAGGGCCGGCTATGAGACCCAGTACTTC. Translated, it gives CSVADRAGYETQYF.

The chain is built from TRBV5-1 and TRBJ2-2; 8 positions agree with TRBD2. Trimming removed 0 bases from V and 1 base from J; junction bases left unmatched: 8. The CDR3 runs 18 residues. Per germline, CDR1 SGHRS and CDR2 YFSETQ. The CDR3 nucleotides are TGCGCCAGCAGCTTGGAGGGCGGCGGGGGGCGGAACACCGGGGAGCTGTTTTTT. It encodes CASSLEGGGGRNTGELFF.

V gene TRBV29-1 combines with J gene TRBJ2-2; 8 bases fit TRBD1. The CDR3 loop spans 15 amino acids. V dropped 4 bases and J dropped 2; count of bases not matched to a gene: 6. Looked up from germline, CDR1 is SQVTM and CDR2 is ANQGSEA. DNA of the CDR3: TGCAGCGTTGCCGACAGGGGAGTAAACACCGGGGAGCTGTTTTTT. Residues: CSVADRGVNTGELFF.

V and J are TRBV6-1 and TRBJ2-5, with 8 bases that match TRBD1. Germline assignment: CDR1 MNHNS and CDR2 SASEGT. The CDR3 contains 15 residues. Germline trimming cut 0 bases from V and 7 bases from J; bases unmatched to any gene: 7. The CDR3 nucleotides are TGTGCCAGCAGTGAAGCCGGACAGGGTTTAGGGACCCAGTACTTC. Translating gives CASSEAGQGLGTQYF.

The chain employs TRBV7-2 and TRBJ2-3, with 9 bases fitting TRBD2. V lost 2 bases to trimming and J lost 2 bases; unmatched junction nucleotides: 5. The CDR3 extends over 16 amino acids. Germline CDR1 and CDR2: SGHTA and FQGNSA. The CDR3 sequence is CASSLKTSGNTDTQYF. CDR3 DNA sequence: TGTGCCAGCAGCTTAAAGACTAGCGGAAACACAGATACGCAGTATTTT.

CDR3 residues: CASSPFELAASGDTQYF. DNA for the CDR3: TGCGCCAGCAGCCCCTTCGAACTAGCGGCCTCGGGCGATACGCAGTATTTT. The chain couples TRBV4-1 to TRBJ2-3, with TRBD2 identical over 8 bases. J was trimmed by 6 bases and V by 4 bases; bases with no gene match: 15. The CDR3 has 17 amino acids. Looked up from germline, CDR1 is MGHRA and CDR2 is YSYEKL.

CDR3 loop: CASSQDSGSGELFF. The CDR3 DNA is TGCGCCAGCAGCCAAGATTCGGGGTCCGGGGAGCTGTTTTTT. The V gene is TRBV4-1, the J gene TRBJ2-2; D might be TRBD2 (5 bases). Germline CDR1 reads MGHRA; CDR2 reads YSYEKL. Trimming took off 0 bases at V and 6 bases at J, with 8 bases between the two ends. The CDR3 consists of 14 residues.

The chain couples TRBV6-5 to TRBJ2-1; 8 bases agree with TRBD2. The V gene end was trimmed by 6 bases and the J gene end by 4 bases; junction bases not matched to a gene: 5. Germline CDR1 reads MNHEY; CDR2 reads SVGAGI. The CDR3 runs to 14 residues. The CDR3 reads CASSRLAGYNEQFF. In DNA form, the CDR3 reads TGTGCCAGCAGCCGGCTAGCGGGTTACAATGAGCAGTTCTTC.

This rearrangement joins TRBV7-2 to TRBJ1-1, with no clear D. V lost 6 bases, J lost 1 base, and 18 bases lay in between. Per germline, CDR1 SGHTA and CDR2 FQGNSA. The CDR3 is 16 amino acids. The CDR3 is CASRPRHTGENTEAFF. Here the CDR3 DNA reads TGTGCCAGCAGACCGCGTCACACGGGAGAGAACACTGAAGCTTTCTTT.

CDR3 DNA: TGTGCCAGCAGTGTACCACAGGGGATGAATGAAAAACTGTTTTTT. Encoded protein: CASSVPQGMNEKLFF. This chain joins TRBV28 and TRBJ1-4; TRBD1 agrees at 7 bases. V shed 5 bases and J 5 bases; nucleotides not matched to a gene: 8. Germline V lookup: CDR1 MDHEN, CDR2 SYDVKM. The CDR3 totals 15 residues.

The chain employs TRBV13 and TRBJ2-5; TRBD1 agrees at 8 bases. CDR3 length: 15 residues. V lost 1 base and J lost 5; bases outside the gene matches: 6. The V gene's germline CDR1 is PRHDT and CDR2 FYEKMQ (reference sequence). CDR3 sequence reads: CASSLATGARETQYF. CDR3 in DNA: TGTGCCAGCAGCTTAGCGACAGGGGCTAGGGAGACCCAGTACTTC.

This chain connects TRBV7-2 to TRBJ2-7; no definite D call. CDR1 is SGHTA, CDR2 FQGNSA, per germline. CDR3 length: 13 residues. Trimming shortened V by 5 bases and J by 0 bases, and 8 bases separated the two germline ends. CDR3 loop: CASSRESSYEQYF. As DNA, the CDR3 is TGTGCCAGCAGCCGTGAGAGCTCCTACGAGCAGTACTTC.

This clone was detected once. V is TRBV5-6 and J is TRBJ2-5; TRBD2 matches at 9 bases. Trimming cost V 4 bases and J 1 base; bases outside gene matches: 14. Germline V gives CDR1 SGHDT, CDR2 YYEEEE. The CDR3 is 18 residues long. CDR3 DNA: TGTGCCAGCAGCGATAGCCAGGTAGCGGGAGCCTCCCAAGAGACCCAGTACTTC. The encoded protein is CASSDSQVAGASQETQYF. Filled out from reference TRBV5-6 and TRBJ2-5, the complete variable domain reads DAGVTQSPTHLIKTRGQQVTLRCSPKSGHDTVSWYQQALGQGPQFIFQYYEEEERQRGNFPDRFSGHQFPNYSSELNVNALLLGDSALYLCASSDSQVAGASQETQYFGPGTRLLVL.

The rearrangement links TRBV5-6 to TRBJ2-5; TRBD2 agrees at 8 bases. Germline trimming cut 4 bases from V and 4 bases from J; bases unmatched to any gene: 6. Looked up from germline, CDR1 is SGHDT and CDR2 is YYEEEE. The CDR3 length is 14 residues. The CDR3 reads CASSRREEGETQYF. For the CDR3, the DNA is TGTGCCAGCAGCAGGCGGGAGGAGGGAGAGACCCAGTACTTC.

This chain joins TRBV5-4 and TRBJ2-5; TRBD2 aligns across 9 bases. V gave up 0 bases and J gave up 1 base; unmatched junction bases: 4. The germline gives CDR1 SGHNT, CDR2 YYREEE (reference sequence). This CDR3 comprises 16 residues. The DNA for the CDR3 is TGTGCCAGCAGCTTGGGACTAGCGGCAACCCAAGAGACCCAGTACTTC. This translates into CASSLGLAATQETQYF.

This chain uses TRBV19 with TRBJ1-1; D ambiguous. The V and J ends lost 3 bases and 1 base respectively, with 6 bases between them. This CDR3 is 13 amino acids long. The germline gives CDR1 LNHDA, CDR2 SQIVND (reference sequence). The CDR3 protein is CASSMGKNTEAFF. The CDR3 DNA sequence: TGTGCCAGTAGTATGGGCAAGAACACTGAAGCTTTCTTT.

This chain links TRBV1 with TRBJ2-4; the table's D call, TRBD2, has no DNA check behind it. TRBV1 is a pseudogene locus. The CDR3 consists of 18 residues. The CDR3 DNA sequence: TGCACCAGCAGCCAAGGTAAAGGAGGGGTTCTAGCCAAAAACATTCAGTACTTC. Translation: CTSSQGKGGVLAKNIQYF.

The J gene is TRBJ2-1, the V gene TRBV7-9; the match to TRBD2 covers 8 bases. Germline CDR1 reads SEHNR; CDR2 reads FQNEAQ (reference sequence). The ends lost 2 bases at V and 0 bases at J; junction bases unmatched: 3. This CDR3 has 16 amino acids. This CDR3 reads CASSLFSGASYNEQFF. As DNA, the CDR3 is TGTGCCAGCAGCTTATTTAGCGGGGCCTCCTACAATGAGCAGTTCTTC.

This rearrangement joins TRBV24-1 to TRBJ1-4; 8 nucleotides match TRBD1. The CDR3 consists of 15 residues. CDR1 is KGHDR and CDR2 is SFDVKD in the germline V gene. With 4 bases clipped from V and 7 bases from J, the junction kept 7 bases outside the gene matches. CDR3 DNA: TGTGCCACCAGTGACCCCCGGACAGGGCCTGAAAAACTGTTTTTT. Translated, it gives CATSDPRTGPEKLFF.

This clone turned up a few times. V usage is TRBV9 and J usage is TRBJ2-7; 7 bases agree with TRBD1. The CDR3 is 14 residues long. The V and J ends lost 0 bases and 3 bases, in that order; junction bases with no gene match: 3. CDR1 and CDR2 (germline): SGDLS, YYNGEE. CDR3 DNA sequence: TGTGCCAGCAGCGTAGGGGACAGAGACTACGAGCAGTACTTC. Translated, it gives CASSVGDRDYEQYF.

The genes are TRBV3-1 (or the pseudogene TRBV3-2) and TRBJ2-7; 10 bases match TRBD1. Germline values: CDR1 LGHDT, CDR2 YNNKEL (reference sequence). The CDR3 has 14 residues. J gave up 5 bases and V 8 bases, and 9 bases lay outside the gene matches. CDR3 protein: CASGLGQGSDEQYF. In DNA form, the CDR3 reads TGTGCCAGCGGTCTGGGACAGGGGTCGGACGAGCAGTACTTC.

This clone was picked up one time. The chain combines TRBV28 with TRBJ2-7, with 8 bases that match TRBD1. The CDR3 spans 14 residues. V was clipped by 6 bases and J by 6 bases; unmatched bases: 10. Germline CDR1 is MDHEN and CDR2 is SYDVKM. CDR3: CASRGQDATVEQYF. The CDR3 nucleotides read TGTGCCAGCAGGGGACAGGACGCTACCGTCGAGCAGTACTTC.

The chain uses TRBV9 and TRBJ2-7, with 8 positions matching TRBD2. This CDR3 comprises 14 residues. Unmatched junction bases numbered 4, after V lost 3 bases and J lost 2 bases. Germline CDR1 and CDR2: SGDLS and YYNGEE. CDR3 sequence (DNA): TGTGCCAGCAGCGCCTCGGGACTAGCCTACGAGCAGTACTTC. Residues: CASSASGLAYEQYF. The full variable domain, with the rest looked up from reference TRBV9 and TRBJ2-7, is DSGVTQTPKHLITATGQRVTLRCSPRSGDLSVYWYQQSLDQGLQFLIQYYNGEERAKGNILERFSAQQFPDLHSELNLSSLELGDSALYFCASSASGLAYEQYFGPGTRLTVT.